This entry lists 3 T cell receptor beta chains sequenced from one sample in a study of blood T cell repertoires in COVID-19. TCRdb's table, derived via immunoSEQ multiplex PCR, lists solely in-frame clones and lacks some. The table includes some 240,000 clones, about 88% detected once. The specimen sequenced was PBMCs or T cells enriched from blood (not recorded which). All receptors derive from a man aged 25 to 40 with acute COVID-19.

The chain employs TRBV7-9 and TRBJ2-1; D possibly corresponds to TRBD1 (7 bases). The CDR3 contains 13 residues. V was cut by 4 bases and J by 15 bases, with 19 bases left in between. Germline V gives CDR1 SEHNR, CDR2 FQNEAQ (reference sequence). Here the CDR3 reads CASSSIETGRGFF. Here the CDR3 DNA reads TGTGCCAGCAGCTCGATAGAGACAGGGCGGGGGTTCTTC.

CDR3 region: CASSPPFSRQDATGGYTF. CDR3 nucleotides: TGTGCCAGCTCACCACCGTTTAGCAGACAGGATGCTACGGGGGGCTACACCTTC. The V gene is TRBV18, the J gene TRBJ1-2; the D gene is possibly TRBD1 (6 bases). CDR3 length equals 18 residues. The germline gives CDR1 KGHSH, CDR2 LQKENI. V lost 0 bases to trimming and J lost 8 bases, with 25 bases between them.

This chain's CDR3 is CASSLGTSGYNEQFF. The CDR3, as DNA: TGTGCCAGCAGCCTCGGGACTAGCGGCTACAATGAGCAGTTCTTC. J is TRBJ2-1 and V is TRBV11-2, with TRBD2 matching over 11 bases. The CDR3 is made up of 15 amino acids. V lost 5 bases, J lost 3 bases, and 3 bases stayed unmatched. The V gene's germline CDR1 is SGHAT and CDR2 FQNNGV.